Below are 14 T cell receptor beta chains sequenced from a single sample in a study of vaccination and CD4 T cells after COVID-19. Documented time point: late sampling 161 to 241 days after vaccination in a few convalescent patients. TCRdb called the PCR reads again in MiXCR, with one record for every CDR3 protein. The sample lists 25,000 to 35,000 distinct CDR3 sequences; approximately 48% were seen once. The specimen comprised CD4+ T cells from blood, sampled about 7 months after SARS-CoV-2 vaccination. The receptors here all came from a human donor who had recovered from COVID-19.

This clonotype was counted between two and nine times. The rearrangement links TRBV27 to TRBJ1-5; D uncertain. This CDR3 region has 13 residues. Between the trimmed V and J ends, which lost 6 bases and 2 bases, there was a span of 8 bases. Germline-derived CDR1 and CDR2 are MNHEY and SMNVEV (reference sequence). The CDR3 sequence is CASRSSRNQPQHF. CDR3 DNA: TGTGCCAGCAGATCGAGTCGCAATCAGCCCCAGCATTTT.

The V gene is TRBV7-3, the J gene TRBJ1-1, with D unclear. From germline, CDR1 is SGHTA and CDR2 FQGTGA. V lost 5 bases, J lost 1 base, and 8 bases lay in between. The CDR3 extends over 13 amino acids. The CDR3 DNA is TGTGCCAGCAGCCGTACTAAGAACACTGAAGCTTTCTTT. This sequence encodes CASSRTKNTEAFF.

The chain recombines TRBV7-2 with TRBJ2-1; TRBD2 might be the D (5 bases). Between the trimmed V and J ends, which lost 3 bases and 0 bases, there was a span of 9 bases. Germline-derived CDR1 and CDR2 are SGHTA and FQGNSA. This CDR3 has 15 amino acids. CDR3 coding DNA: TGTGCCAGCAGCTTGAGGGCGAGCTCCTACAATGAGCAGTTCTTC. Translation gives CASSLRASSYNEQFF.

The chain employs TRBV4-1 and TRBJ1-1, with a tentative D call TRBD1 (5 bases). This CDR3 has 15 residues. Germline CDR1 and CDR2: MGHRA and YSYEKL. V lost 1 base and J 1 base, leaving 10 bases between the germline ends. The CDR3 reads CASSQGLGGNTEAFF. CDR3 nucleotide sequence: TGCGCCAGCAGCCAAGGGTTGGGGGGGAACACTGAAGCTTTCTTT.

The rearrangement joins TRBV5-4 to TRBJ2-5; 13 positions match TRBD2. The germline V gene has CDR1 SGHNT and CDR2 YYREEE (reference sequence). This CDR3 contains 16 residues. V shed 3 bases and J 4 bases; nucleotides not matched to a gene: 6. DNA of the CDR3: TGTGCCAGCAGCTCAGGACTAGCGGGAGAGAGAGAGACCCAGTACTTC. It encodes CASSSGLAGERETQYF.

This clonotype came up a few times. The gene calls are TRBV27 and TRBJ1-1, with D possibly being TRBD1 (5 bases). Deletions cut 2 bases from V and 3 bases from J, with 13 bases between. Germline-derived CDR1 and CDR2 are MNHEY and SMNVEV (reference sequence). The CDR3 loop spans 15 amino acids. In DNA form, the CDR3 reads TGTGCCAGCAGTTTAAAGGGGCCCCACCACACTGAAGCTTTCTTT. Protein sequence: CASSLKGPHHTEAFF.

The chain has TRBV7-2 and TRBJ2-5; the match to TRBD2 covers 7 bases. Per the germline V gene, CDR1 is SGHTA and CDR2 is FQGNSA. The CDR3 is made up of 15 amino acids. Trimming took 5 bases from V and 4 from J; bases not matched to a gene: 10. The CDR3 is CASSEHSSGGETQYF. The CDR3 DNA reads TGTGCCAGCAGCGAACACTCGTCGGGGGGAGAGACCCAGTACTTC. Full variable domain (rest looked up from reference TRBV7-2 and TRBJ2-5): GAGVSQSPSNKVTEKGKDVELRCDPISGHTALYWYRQSLGQGLEFLIYFQGNSAPDKSGLPSDRFSAERTGGSVSTLTIQRTQQEDSAVYLCASSEHSSGGETQYFGPGTRLLVL.

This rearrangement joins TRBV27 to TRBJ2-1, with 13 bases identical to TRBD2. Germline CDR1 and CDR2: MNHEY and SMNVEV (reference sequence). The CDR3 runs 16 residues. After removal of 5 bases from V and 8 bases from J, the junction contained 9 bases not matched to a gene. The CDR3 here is CASSRPGLAGLYEQFF. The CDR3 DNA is TGTGCCAGCAGTAGACCGGGACTAGCGGGACTCTATGAGCAGTTCTTC.

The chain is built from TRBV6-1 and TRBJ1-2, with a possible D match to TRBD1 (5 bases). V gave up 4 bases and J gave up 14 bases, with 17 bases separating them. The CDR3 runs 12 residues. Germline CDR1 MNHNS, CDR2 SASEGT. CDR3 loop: CASSAFQGDGTF. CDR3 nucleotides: TGTGCCAGCAGTGCCTTCCAGGGCGATGGAACCTTC.

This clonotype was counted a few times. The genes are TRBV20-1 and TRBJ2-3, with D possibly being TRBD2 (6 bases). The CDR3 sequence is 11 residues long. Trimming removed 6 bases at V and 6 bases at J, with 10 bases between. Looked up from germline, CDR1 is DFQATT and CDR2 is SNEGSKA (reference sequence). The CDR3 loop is CSARRGDTQYF. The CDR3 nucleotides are TGCAGTGCCAGACGGGGGGATACGCAGTATTTT.

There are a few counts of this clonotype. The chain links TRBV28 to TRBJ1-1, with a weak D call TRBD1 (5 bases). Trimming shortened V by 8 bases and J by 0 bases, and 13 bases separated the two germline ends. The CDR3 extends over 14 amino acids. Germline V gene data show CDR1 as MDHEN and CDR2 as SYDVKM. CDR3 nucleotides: TGTGCCAGCGCCCGGGGGGGGGTGAACACTGAAGCTTTCTTT. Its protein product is CASARGGVNTEAFF.

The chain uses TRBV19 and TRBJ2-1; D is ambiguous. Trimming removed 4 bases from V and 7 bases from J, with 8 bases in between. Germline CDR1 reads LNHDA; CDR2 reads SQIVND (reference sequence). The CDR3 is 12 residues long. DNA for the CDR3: TGTGCCAGTAGTAGATTTCGGAATGAGCAGTTCTTC. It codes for CASSRFRNEQFF.

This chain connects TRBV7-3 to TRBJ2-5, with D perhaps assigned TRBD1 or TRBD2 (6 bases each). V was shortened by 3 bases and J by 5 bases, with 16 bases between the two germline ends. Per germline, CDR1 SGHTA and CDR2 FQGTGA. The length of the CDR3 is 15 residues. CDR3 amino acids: CASSLGGQRGETQYF. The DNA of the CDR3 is TGTGCCAGCAGCTTGGGAGGACAAAGGGGGGAGACCCAGTACTTC.

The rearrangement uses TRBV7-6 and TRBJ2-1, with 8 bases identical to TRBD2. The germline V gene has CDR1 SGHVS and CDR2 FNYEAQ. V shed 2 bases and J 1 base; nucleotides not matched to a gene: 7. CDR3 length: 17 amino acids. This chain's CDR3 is CASSLLGLAGSYNEQFF. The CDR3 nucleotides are TGTGCCAGCAGCTTACTAGGGCTAGCGGGTTCCTACAATGAGCAGTTCTTC.